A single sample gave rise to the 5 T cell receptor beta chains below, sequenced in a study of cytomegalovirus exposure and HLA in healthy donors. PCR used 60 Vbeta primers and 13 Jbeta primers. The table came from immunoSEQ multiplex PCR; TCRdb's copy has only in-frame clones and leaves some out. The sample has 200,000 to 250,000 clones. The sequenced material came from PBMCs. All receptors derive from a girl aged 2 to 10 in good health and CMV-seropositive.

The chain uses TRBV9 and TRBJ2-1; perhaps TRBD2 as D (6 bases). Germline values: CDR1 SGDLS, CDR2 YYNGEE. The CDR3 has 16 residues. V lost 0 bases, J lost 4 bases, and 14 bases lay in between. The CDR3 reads CASSVGGGTVYNEQFF. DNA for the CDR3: TGTGCCAGCAGCGTAGGGGGTGGGACTGTATACAATGAGCAGTTCTTC. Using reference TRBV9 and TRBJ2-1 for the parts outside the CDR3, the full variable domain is DSGVTQTPKHLITATGQRVTLRCSPRSGDLSVYWYQQSLDQGLQFLIQYYNGEERAKGNILERFSAQQFPDLHSELNLSSLELGDSALYFCASSVGGGTVYNEQFFGPGTRLTVL.

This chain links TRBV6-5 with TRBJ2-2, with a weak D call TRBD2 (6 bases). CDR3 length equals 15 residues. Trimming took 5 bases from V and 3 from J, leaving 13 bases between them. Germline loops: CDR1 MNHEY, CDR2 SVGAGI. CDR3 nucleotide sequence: TGTGCCAGCAGTCAAGGAGGGCCGGACACCGGGGAGCTGTTTTTT. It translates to CASSQGGPDTGELFF.

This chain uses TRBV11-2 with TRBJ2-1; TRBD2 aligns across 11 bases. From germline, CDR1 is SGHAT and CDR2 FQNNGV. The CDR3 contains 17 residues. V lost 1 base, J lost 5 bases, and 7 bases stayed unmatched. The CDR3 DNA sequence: TGTGCCAGCAGCTTAGCCATTCTAGCGGGAGGAGACAATGAGCAGTTCTTC. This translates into CASSLAILAGGDNEQFF. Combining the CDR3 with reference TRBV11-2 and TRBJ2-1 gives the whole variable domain EAGVAQSPRYKIIEKRQSVAFWCNPISGHATLYWYQQILGQGPKLLIQFQNNGVVDDSQLPKDRFSAERLKGVDSTLKIQPAKLEDSAVYLCASSLAILAGGDNEQFFGPGTRLTVL.

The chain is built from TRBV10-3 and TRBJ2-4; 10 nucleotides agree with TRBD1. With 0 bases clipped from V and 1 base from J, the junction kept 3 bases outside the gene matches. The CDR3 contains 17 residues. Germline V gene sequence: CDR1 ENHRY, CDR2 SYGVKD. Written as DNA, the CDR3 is TGTGCCATCAGTGAGTCGGAGGGACAGGGGGCCAAAAACATTCAGTACTTC. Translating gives CAISESEGQGAKNIQYF.

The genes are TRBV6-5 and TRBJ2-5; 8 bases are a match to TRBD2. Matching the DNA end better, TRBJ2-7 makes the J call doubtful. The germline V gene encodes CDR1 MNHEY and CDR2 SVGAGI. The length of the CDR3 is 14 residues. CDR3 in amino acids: CASDLTSDLYEQYF. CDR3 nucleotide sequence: TGTGCCAGCGATTTGACTAGCGATTTATACGAGCAGTACTTC.